A single sample is the source of the 2 T cell receptor beta chains below, sequenced in a study of CD8+CD57+ T cells in acquired aplastic anemia. TCR beta VDJ and CDR3 were profiled, and genomic DNA was the template. Each CDR3 protein is one row after TCRdb ran MiXCR on the reads. The table records about 110,000 distinct CDR3 sequences, less than 65% of them present only once. Material: sorted CD4+, CD8+, or CD8+CD57+ T cells (not recorded which) from PBMCs. The receptors were gathered from a human donor in good health, serving as a control.

This chain links TRBV19 with TRBJ1-3; a possible D gene is TRBD1 (5 bases). Germline V gives CDR1 LNHDA, CDR2 SQIVND (reference sequence). Trimming took off 8 bases at V and 1 base at J, with 12 bases between the two ends. CDR3 size: 14 residues. This chain's CDR3 is CASSAGWSGNTIYF. The CDR3 coding sequence is TGTGCCAGTTCCGCAGGGTGGTCTGGAAACACCATATATTTT.

This clonotype has a count of ten or more. The chain is built from TRBV6-2 or TRBV6-3 and TRBJ1-1; no firm D call. This CDR3 is 11 amino acids long. V dropped 7 bases and J dropped 6 bases, with 9 bases sitting between them. Germline assignment: CDR1 MNHEY and CDR2 SVGEGT. CDR3: CASNGGSEAFF. CDR3 in DNA: TGTGCCAGCAACGGCGGCTCTGAAGCTTTCTTT.